These 5 T cell receptor beta chains share one sample of origin, sequenced in a study of blood T cells in healthy people across ages. The second PCR ran roughly 7 to 12 cycles with a sample-barcoded 5' primer and J-beta primers. TCRdb re-called the 5' RACE reads with MiXCR, one entry per CDR3 protein. The sample includes 700,000 to 850,000 distinct CDR3 sequences, 35% to 40% of them seen just once. Sequenced sample: blood. These receptors were taken from a man between 18 and 29 years old in good health.

The count of this clonotype is one. The junction departs from germline at one end; a sequencing error may be responsible. The chain employs TRBV2 and TRBJ2-7; D is uncertain. The CDR3 totals 12 residues. Germline CDR1 and CDR2: SNHLY and FYNNEI. The CDR3 region is CASSESTTERYF. CDR3 bases: TGTGCCAGCAGTGAAAGCACTACCGAGCGGTACTTC.

The chain has TRBV12-3 or TRBV12-4 and TRBJ1-4; 8 bases are a match to TRBD1. This CDR3 spans 15 amino acids. J was trimmed by 8 bases and V by 10 bases; bases with no gene match: 15. This CDR3 reads CATSTRTGTREKLFF. The DNA of the CDR3 is TGTGCCACCTCGACTCGGACAGGGACGAGAGAAAAACTGTTTTTT.

The rearrangement uses TRBV12-3 or TRBV12-4 and TRBJ1-5; D is undetermined. This CDR3 has 15 amino acids. V dropped 3 bases and J dropped 5 bases, with 14 bases sitting between them. CDR3 coding DNA: TGTGCCAGCAGTTTCGTCGGCAGTAATTATCAGCCCCAGCATTTT. As protein: CASSFVGSNYQPQHF.

The chain couples TRBV12-3 or TRBV12-4 to TRBJ2-1, with TRBD2 as a possible D gene (5 bases). V was shortened by 7 bases and J by 3 bases, with 16 bases between the two germline ends. The length of the CDR3 is 15 residues. CDR3 bases: TGTGCCAGCATTCCTTCTAGCAGGATCTACAATGAGCAGTTCTTC. This sequence encodes CASIPSSRIYNEQFF.

As for this clonotype: An end of the junction differs from the germline gene, which may be a read error. The rearrangement uses TRBV7-9 and TRBJ2-3; 7 bases are shared with TRBD2. The CDR3 extends over 15 amino acids. Germline assignment: CDR1 SEHNR and CDR2 FQNEAQ (reference sequence). The CDR3 bases are TGTGCCGGCAGCTCCGGAAGCGGGGTCACAGATACGCAGTATTTT. This translates into CAGSSGSGVTDTQYF.